This T cell receptor (beta chain) is from a study of cytomegalovirus exposure and HLA in healthy donors. Germline loops: CDR1 SGHTS, CDR2 YDEGEE. This CDR3 contains 14 residues. V was pared by 4 bases and J by 2 bases, with 13 bases between. The PCR had 60 Vbeta and 13 Jbeta primers. The assay was immunoSEQ multiplex PCR, and TCRdb's table has in-frame clones only and misses some. The sample totals 200,000 to 250,000 clones. The material sequenced was PBMCs. The source of this sequence is a girl aged 2-10 years in good health and CMV-seropositive. V and J are TRBV5-8 and TRBJ2-7; the D gene is possibly TRBD1 (6 bases). The CDR3 reads CASSIPTGPYEQYF. CDR3 DNA: TGTGCCAGCAGCATCCCGACAGGACCCTACGAGCAGTACTTC.